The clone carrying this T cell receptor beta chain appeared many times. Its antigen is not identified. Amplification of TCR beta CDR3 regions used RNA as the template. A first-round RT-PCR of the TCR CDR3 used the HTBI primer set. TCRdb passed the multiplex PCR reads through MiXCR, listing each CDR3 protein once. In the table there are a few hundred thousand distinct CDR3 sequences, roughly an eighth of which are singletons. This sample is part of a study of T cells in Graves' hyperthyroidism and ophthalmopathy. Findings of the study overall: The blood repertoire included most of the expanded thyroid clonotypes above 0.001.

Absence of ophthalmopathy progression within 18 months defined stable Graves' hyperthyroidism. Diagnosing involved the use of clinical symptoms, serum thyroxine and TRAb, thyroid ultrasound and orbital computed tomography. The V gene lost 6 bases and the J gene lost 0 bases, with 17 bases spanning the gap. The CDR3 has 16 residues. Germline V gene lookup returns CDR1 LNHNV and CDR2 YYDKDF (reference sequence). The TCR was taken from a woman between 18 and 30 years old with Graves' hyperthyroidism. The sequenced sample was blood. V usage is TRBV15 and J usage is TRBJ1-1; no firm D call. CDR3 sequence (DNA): TGTGCCACCAGTCCCAAGGTGAGGGCCCTGAACACTGAAGCTTTCTTT. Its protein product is CATSPKVRALNTEAFF.